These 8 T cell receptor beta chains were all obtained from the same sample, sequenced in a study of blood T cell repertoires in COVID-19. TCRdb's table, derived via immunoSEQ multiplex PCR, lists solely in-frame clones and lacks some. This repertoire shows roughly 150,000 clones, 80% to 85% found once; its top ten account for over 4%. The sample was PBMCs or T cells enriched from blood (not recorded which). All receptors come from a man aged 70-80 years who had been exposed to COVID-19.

The CDR3 here is CASSRDWAERGGYTF. The DNA of the CDR3 is TGTGCCAGCAGCCGGGACTGGGCAGAGCGGGGTGGCTACACCTTC. V usage is TRBV7-9 and J usage is TRBJ1-2; perhaps TRBD1 as D (5 bases). The germline CDR1 and CDR2 sequences are SEHNR and FQNEAQ (reference sequence). The CDR3 runs to 15 residues. The V end was cut by 5 bases, the J end by 7 bases, with 20 bases between.

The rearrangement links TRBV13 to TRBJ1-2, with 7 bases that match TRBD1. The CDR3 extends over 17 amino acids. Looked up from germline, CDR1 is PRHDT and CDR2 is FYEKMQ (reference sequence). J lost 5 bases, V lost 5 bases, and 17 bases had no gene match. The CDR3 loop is CASSIAIHSRGPYGYTF. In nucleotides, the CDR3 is TGTGCCAGCAGCATAGCGATCCACAGTAGGGGGCCTTATGGCTACACCTTC.

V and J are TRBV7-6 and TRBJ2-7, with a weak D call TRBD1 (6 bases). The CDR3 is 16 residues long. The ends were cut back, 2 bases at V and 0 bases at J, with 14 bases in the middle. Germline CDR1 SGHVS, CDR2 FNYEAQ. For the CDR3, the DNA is TGTGCCAGCAGCTTATCTCGAGTGGGGGCCTCCTACGAGCAGTACTTC. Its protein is CASSLSRVGASYEQYF.

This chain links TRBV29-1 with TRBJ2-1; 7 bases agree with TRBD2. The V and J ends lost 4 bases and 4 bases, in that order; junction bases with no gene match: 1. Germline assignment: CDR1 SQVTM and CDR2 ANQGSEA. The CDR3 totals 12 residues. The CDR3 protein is CSVVGGYNEQFF. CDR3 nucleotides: TGCAGCGTTGTGGGGGGGTACAATGAGCAGTTCTTC.

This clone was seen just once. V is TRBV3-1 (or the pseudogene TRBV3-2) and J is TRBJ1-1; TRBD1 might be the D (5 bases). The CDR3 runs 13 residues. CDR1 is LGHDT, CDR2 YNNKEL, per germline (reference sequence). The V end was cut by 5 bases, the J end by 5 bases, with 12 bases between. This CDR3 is CASSSTDTTEAFF. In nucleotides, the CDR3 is TGTGCCAGCAGCTCAACGGACACAACTGAAGCTTTCTTT.

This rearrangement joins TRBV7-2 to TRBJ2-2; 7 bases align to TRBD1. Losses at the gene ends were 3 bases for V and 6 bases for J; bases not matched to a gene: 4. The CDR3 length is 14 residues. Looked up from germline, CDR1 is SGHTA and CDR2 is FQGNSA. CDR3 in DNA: TGTGCCAGCAGCTTGGCAGGGGGTCCCGGGGAGCTGTTTTTT. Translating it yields CASSLAGGPGELFF.

Here the CDR3 reads CASSFEVFAPNEKLFF. CDR3 bases: TGTGCCAGCAGCTTTGAGGTTTTTGCACCTAATGAAAAACTGTTTTTT. The chain has TRBV5-7 and TRBJ1-4; D remains ambiguous. TRBV5-7 is an ORF for which the function is uncertain. Trimming took off 2 bases at V and 3 bases at J, with 14 bases between the two ends. The CDR3 totals 16 residues.

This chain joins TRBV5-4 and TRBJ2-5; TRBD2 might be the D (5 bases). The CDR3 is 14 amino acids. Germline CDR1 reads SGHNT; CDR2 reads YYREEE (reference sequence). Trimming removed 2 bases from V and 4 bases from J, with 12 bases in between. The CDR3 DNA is TGTGCCAGCAGCTTAAATCTCCGGGGAGAGACCCAGTACTTC. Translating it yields CASSLNLRGETQYF.